This entry features one T cell receptor (beta chain) sequence. Its specificity is not known. V gave up 4 bases and J gave up 0 bases, with 5 bases separating them. This CDR3 contains 13 residues. Germline loops: CDR1 LNHNV, CDR2 YYDKDF (reference sequence). TCRdb independently ran MiXCR on the 5' RACE reads; one entry per CDR3 protein. Here the sample spans hundreds of thousands of distinct CDR3 sequences, over 20% being singletons. These data belong to a study of identical twins. Study conclusions and caveats: Insertions were reduced in abundant cord blood beta clonotypes but not in memory repertoires.

These same data were also listed under a study on T cells expressing NK-cell markers. According to that study: In sorted CD3+CD56+NKG2C+, CD3+CD56+NKG2C- and CD3+CD56-NKG2C+ T cells, TCR beta repertoires were obtained.

The sequenced sample was PBMCs. This receptor was taken from a woman in her late teens or twenties in good health. The chain combines TRBV15 with TRBJ2-3; TRBD2 might be the D (5 bases). The CDR3 DNA is TGTGCCACCAGCACGGGAAGCACAGATACGCAGTATTTT. Its protein product is CATSTGSTDTQYF.